This entry concerns a single T cell receptor (beta chain). The target antigen is unknown. The PCR used 60 Vbeta and 13 Jbeta primers. Profiled with immunoSEQ multiplex PCR; TCRdb holds only in-frame clones, not every one. The sample lists about 180,000 clones, around 80% occurring once. This entry belongs to a study of cytomegalovirus exposure and HLA in healthy donors. Study-wide points: Immune exposure information comprised only CMV serostatus. There was a cluster of highly shared sequence variants that was likely a sequencing artifact. When a later analysis compared HLA-associated TCR beta chains with equally common others, the HLA-associated chains turned out to be more clonally expanded and to have lower generation probabilities.

The germline V gene has CDR1 SGHNT and CDR2 YENEEA. V was trimmed by 1 base and J by 8 bases, leaving 12 bases between them. The CDR3 totals 15 residues. What was sequenced was PBMCs. The TCR was taken from a woman aged 45-65 years in good health and CMV-seropositive. This chain links TRBV11-3 with TRBJ1-6; D gene unclear. CDR3 amino acids: CASSLGSLAHSPLHF. The CDR3 bases are TGTGCCAGCAGCTTAGGGTCTCTGGCCCATTCACCCCTCCACTTT.